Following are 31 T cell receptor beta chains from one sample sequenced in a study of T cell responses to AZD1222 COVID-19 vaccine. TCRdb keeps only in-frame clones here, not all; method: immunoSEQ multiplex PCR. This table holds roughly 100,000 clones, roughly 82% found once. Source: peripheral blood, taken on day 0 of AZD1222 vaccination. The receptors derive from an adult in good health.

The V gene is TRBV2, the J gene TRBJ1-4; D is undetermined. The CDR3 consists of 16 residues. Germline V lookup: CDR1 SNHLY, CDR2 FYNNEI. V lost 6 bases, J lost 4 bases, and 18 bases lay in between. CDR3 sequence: CASRRRGGTYNEKLFF. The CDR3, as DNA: TGTGCCAGCAGGAGACGGGGAGGAACCTATAATGAAAAACTGTTTTTT.

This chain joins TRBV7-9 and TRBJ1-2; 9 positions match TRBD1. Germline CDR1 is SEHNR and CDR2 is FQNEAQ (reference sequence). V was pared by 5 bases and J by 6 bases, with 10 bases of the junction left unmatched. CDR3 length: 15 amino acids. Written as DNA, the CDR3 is TGTGCCAGCAGCGACCGGCGGGACAGGGCAAATGGCTACACCTTC. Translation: CASSDRRDRANGYTF.

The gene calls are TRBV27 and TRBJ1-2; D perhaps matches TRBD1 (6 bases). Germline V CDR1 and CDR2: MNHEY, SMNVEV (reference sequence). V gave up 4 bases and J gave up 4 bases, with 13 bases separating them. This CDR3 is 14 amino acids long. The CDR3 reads CASSSLQGPYGYTF. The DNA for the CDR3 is TGTGCCAGCAGTTCTTTACAGGGTCCCTATGGCTACACCTTC.

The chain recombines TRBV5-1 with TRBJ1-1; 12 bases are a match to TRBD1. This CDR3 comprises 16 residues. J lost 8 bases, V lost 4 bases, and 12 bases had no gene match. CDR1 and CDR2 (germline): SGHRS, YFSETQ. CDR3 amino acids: CASSVTGTGGLGEAFF. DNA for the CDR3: TGCGCCAGCAGCGTAACCGGGACAGGGGGCTTGGGCGAAGCTTTCTTT.

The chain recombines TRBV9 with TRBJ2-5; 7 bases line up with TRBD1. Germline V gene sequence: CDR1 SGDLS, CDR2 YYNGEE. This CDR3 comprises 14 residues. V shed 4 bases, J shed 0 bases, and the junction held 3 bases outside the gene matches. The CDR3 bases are TGTGCCAGCAGCCCGGGACAGAACCAAGAGACCCAGTACTTC. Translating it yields CASSPGQNQETQYF.

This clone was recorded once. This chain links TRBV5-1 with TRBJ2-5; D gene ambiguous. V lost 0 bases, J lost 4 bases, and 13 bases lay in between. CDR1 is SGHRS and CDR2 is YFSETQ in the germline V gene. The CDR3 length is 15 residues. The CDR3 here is CASSLVNPGRETQYF. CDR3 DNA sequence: TGCGCCAGCAGCTTGGTAAACCCCGGCAGAGAGACCCAGTACTTC.

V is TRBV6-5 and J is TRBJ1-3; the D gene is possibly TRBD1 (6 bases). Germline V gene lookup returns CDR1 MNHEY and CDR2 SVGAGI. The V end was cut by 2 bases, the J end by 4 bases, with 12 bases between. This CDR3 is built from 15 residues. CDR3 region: CASSYADRVGNTIYF. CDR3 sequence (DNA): TGTGCCAGCAGTTACGCGGACAGAGTGGGAAACACCATATATTTT.

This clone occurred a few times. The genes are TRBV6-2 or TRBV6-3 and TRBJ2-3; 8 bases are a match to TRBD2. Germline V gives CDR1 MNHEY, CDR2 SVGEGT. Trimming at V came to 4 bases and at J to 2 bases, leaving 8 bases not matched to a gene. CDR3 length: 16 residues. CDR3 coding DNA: TGTGCCAGCAGTTGCCGACTAGCGAGTGTCACAGATACGCAGTATTTT. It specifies CASSCRLASVTDTQYF.

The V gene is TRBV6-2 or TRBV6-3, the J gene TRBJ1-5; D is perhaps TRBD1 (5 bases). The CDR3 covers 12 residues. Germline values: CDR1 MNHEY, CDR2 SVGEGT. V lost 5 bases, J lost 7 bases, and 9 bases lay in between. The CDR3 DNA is TGTGCCAGCAGTCCCAGGGAACAGCCCCAGCATTTT. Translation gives CASSPREQPQHF.

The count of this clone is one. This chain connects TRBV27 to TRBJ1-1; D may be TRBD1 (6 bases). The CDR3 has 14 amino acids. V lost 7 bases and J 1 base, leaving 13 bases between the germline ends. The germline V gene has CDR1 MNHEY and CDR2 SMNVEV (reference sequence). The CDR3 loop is CASTPRGSNTEAFF. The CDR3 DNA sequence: TGTGCCAGCACCCCCAGGGGATCGAACACTGAAGCTTTCTTT.

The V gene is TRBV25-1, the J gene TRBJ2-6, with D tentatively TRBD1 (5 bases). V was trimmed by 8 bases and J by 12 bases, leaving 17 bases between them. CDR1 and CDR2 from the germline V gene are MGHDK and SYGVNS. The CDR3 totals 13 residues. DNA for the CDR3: TGTGCCAGCGCCTTAGGGGAAGTAAGCGTCCTGACTTTC. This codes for CASALGEVSVLTF.

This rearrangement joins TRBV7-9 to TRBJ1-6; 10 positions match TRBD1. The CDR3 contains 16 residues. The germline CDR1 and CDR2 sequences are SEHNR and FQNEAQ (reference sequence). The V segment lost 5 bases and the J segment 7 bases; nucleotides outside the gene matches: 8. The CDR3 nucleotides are TGTGCCAGCAGCCCGGGACAGGGGCAAACCAATTCACCCCTCCACTTT. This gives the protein CASSPGQGQTNSPLHF.

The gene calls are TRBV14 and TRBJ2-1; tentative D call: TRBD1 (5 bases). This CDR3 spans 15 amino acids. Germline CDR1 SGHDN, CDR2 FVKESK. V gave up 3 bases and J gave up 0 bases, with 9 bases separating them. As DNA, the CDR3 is TGTGCCAGCAGCCAGGGGCCTCCCTCCTACAATGAGCAGTTCTTC. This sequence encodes CASSQGPPSYNEQFF.

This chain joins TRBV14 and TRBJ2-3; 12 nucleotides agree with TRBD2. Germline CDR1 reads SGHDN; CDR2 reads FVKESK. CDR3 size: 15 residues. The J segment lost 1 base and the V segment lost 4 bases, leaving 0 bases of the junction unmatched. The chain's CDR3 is CASSRTSGGTDTQYF. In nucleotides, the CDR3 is TGTGCCAGCAGCCGGACTAGCGGGGGCACAGATACGCAGTATTTT.

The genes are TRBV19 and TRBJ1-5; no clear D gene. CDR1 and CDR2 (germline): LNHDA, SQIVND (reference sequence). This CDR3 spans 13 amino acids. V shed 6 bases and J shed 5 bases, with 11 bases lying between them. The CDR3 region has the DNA TGTGCCAGTAGCAGTGGGCCGGATCAGCCCCAGCATTTT. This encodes CASSSGPDQPQHF.

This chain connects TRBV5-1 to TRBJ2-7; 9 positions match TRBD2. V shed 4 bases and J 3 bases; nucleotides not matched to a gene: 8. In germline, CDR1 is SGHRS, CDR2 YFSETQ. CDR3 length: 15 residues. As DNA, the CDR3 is TGCGCCAGCAGCCCCACGCGGGGGGGGGACTACGAGCAGTACTTC. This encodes CASSPTRGGDYEQYF.

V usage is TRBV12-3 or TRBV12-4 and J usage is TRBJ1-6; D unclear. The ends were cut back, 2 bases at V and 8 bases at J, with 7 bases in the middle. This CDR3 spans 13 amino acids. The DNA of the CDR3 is TGTGCCAGCAGTTTATTAAGAGATTCACCCCTCCACTTT. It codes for CASSLLRDSPLHF.

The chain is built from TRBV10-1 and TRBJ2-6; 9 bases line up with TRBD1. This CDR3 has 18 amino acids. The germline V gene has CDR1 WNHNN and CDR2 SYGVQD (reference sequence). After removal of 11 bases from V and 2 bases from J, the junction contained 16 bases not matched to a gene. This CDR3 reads CACCDTTGGDTGANVLTF. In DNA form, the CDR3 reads TGCGCCTGCTGTGACACGACAGGGGGAGATACTGGGGCCAACGTCCTGACTTTC.

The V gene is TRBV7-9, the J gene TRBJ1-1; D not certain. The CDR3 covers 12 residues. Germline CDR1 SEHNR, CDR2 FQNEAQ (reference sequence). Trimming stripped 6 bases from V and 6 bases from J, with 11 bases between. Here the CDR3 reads CASRSTSSEAFF. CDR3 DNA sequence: TGTGCCAGCAGATCTACGTCCTCTGAAGCTTTCTTT.

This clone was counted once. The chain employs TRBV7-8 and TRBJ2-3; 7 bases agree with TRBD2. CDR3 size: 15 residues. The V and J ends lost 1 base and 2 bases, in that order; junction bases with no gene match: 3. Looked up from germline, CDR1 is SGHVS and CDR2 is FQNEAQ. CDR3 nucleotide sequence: TGTGCCAGCAGCTTAGGCGGGGGAAACACAGATACGCAGTATTTT. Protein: CASSLGGGNTDTQYF.

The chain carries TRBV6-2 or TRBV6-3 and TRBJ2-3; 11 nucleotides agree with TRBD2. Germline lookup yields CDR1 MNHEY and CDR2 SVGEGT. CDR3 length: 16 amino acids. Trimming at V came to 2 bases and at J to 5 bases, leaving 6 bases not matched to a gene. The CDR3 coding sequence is TGTGCCAGCAGTTACGGTCTAGCGGGGGGCAGAGATACGCAGTATTTT. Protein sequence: CASSYGLAGGRDTQYF.

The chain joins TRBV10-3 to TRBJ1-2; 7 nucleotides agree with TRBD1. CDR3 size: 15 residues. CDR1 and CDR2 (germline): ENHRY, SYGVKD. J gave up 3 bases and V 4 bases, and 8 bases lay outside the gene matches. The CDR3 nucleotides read TGTGCCATCAGTGTTCGGGACAGAGAGGACTATGGCTACACCTTC. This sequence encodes CAISVRDREDYGYTF.

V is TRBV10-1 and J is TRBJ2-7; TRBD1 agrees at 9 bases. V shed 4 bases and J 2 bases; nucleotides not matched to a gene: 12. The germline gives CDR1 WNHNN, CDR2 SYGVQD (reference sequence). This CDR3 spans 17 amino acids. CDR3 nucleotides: TGCGCCAGCAGTGTCCGAGACCCACAGGGGGCCCCCTACGAGCAGTACTTC. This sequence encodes CASSVRDPQGAPYEQYF.

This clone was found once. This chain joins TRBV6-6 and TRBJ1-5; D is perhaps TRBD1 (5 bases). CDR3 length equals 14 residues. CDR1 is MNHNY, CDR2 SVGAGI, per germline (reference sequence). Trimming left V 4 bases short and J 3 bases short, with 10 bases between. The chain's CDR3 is CASSLEGNNQPQHF. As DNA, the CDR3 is TGTGCCAGCAGTTTGGAGGGGAACAATCAGCCCCAGCATTTT.

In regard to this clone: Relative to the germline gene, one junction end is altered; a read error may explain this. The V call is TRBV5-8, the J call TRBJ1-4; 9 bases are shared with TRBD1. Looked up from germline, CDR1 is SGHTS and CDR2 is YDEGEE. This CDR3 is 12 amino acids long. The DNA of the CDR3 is TGTGCCAGCAGCGCGAAACGGGACAGGGCGTATTTT. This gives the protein CASSAKRDRAYF.

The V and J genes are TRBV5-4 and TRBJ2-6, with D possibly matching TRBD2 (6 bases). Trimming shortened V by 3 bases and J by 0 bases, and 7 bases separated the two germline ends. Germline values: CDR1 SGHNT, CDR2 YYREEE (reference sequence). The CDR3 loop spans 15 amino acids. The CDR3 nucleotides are TGTGCCAGCAGCTCGACTAGCTCTGGGGCCAACGTCCTGACTTTC. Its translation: CASSSTSSGANVLTF.

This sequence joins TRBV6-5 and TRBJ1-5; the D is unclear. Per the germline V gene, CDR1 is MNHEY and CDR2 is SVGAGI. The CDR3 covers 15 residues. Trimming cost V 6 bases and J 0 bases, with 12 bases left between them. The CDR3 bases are TGTGCCAGCAGACCCGGAGCATATAGCAATCAGCCCCAGCATTTT. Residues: CASRPGAYSNQPQHF.

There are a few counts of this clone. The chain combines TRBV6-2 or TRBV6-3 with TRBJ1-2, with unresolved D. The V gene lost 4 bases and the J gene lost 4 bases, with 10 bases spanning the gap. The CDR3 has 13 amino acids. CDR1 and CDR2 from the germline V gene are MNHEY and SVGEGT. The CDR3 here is CASSSYSPYGYTF. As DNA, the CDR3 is TGTGCCAGCAGTTCCTATTCCCCCTATGGCTACACCTTC.

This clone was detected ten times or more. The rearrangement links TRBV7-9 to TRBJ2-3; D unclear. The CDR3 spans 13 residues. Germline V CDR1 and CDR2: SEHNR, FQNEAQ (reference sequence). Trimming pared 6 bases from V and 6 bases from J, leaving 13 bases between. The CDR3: CASRFPLADTQYF. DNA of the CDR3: TGTGCCAGCAGATTTCCACTGGCGGATACGCAGTATTTT.

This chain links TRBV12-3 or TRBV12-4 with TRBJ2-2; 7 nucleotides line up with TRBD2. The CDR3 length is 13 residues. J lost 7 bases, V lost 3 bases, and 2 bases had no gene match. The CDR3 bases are TGTGCCAGCAGTTTCGGGGGGAACGGGGAGCTGTTTTTT. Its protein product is CASSFGGNGELFF.

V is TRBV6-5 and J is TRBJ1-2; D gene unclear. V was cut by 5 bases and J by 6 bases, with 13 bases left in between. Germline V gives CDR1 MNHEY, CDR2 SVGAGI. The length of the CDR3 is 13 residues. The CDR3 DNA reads TGTGCCAGCAGTCCCCGGAACCTTCATGGCTACACCTTC. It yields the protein CASSPRNLHGYTF.